These 29 T cell receptor beta chains originate from one sample sequenced in a study of cytomegalovirus exposure and HLA in healthy donors. Data came from immunoSEQ multiplex PCR; TCRdb stores just in-frame clones and leaves some out. The sample contains some 290,000 clones, approximately 86% of which appear only once. Sequenced material: PBMCs. These receptors were taken from a young man in good health and CMV-seronegative.

This chain links TRBV27 with TRBJ2-7; 8 bases map to TRBD1. The germline V gene has CDR1 MNHEY and CDR2 SMNVEV (reference sequence). The CDR3 has 14 amino acids. Unmatched junction bases numbered 8, after V lost 5 bases and J lost 5 bases. For the CDR3, the DNA is TGTGCCAGCAGTAGAGGGACAGGAGACCACGAGCAGTACTTC. This codes for CASSRGTGDHEQYF.

This rearrangement joins TRBV5-1 to TRBJ2-1; the D gene is possibly TRBD1 (5 bases). V lost 4 bases, J lost 6 bases, and 20 bases lay in between. This CDR3 is built from 16 residues. Germline V lookup: CDR1 SGHRS, CDR2 YFSETQ. CDR3 sequence reads: CASSAHGWAGSNEQFF. The CDR3 DNA reads TGCGCCAGCAGCGCTCATGGTTGGGCAGGGTCCAATGAGCAGTTCTTC.

As regards this clone: This specimen includes other DNA sequences encoding the same CDR3. V is TRBV5-1 and J is TRBJ2-7, with 11 bases identical to TRBD1. Trimming at V came to 4 bases and at J to 0 bases, leaving 3 bases not matched to a gene. CDR1 and CDR2 (germline): SGHRS, YFSETQ. The CDR3 sequence is 15 residues long. The CDR3 sequence: CASSLGQGASYEQYF. In DNA form, the CDR3 reads TGCGCCAGCAGCCTAGGACAGGGGGCCTCCTACGAGCAGTACTTC.

This chain links TRBV5-1 with TRBJ2-3; TRBD2 aligns across 13 bases. The CDR3 sequence is 17 residues long. Germline V gene lookup returns CDR1 SGHRS and CDR2 YFSETQ. Losses at the gene ends were 3 bases for V and 2 bases for J; bases not matched to a gene: 6. The CDR3: CASSSTSGGAPTDTQYF. The CDR3 DNA is TGCGCCAGCAGCTCAACTAGCGGGGGGGCCCCCACAGATACGCAGTATTTT.

The chain links TRBV11-2 to TRBJ1-4; perhaps TRBD1 as D (6 bases). Between the trimmed V and J ends, which lost 5 bases and 10 bases, there was a span of 20 bases. The germline CDR1 and CDR2 sequences are SGHAT and FQNNGV. There are 15 residues in the CDR3. As DNA, the CDR3 is TGTGCCAGCAGCACAACAGGGTTAGGGAAGACAAAACTGTTTTTT. Protein product: CASSTTGLGKTKLFF.

This rearrangement joins TRBV28 to TRBJ1-1, with D possibly TRBD1 on 5 matching bases. This CDR3 has 14 residues. The ends were cut back, 6 bases at V and 5 bases at J, with 16 bases in the middle. CDR1 is MDHEN and CDR2 is SYDVKM in the germline V gene. DNA of the CDR3: TGTGCCAGCAGCACGGGGGGTGTAGGTACTGAAGCTTTCTTT. Its protein product is CASSTGGVGTEAFF.

The chain combines TRBV5-6 with TRBJ1-6; no clear D. The CDR3 length is 15 residues. CDR1 is SGHDT, CDR2 YYEEEE, per germline. V was pared by 3 bases and J by 9 bases, with 16 bases between. The CDR3 here is CASSSGLALISPLHF. CDR3 sequence (DNA): TGTGCCAGCAGCTCTGGACTTGCACTAATTTCACCCCTCCACTTT.

This chain joins TRBV9 and TRBJ2-7; perhaps TRBD2 as D (5 bases). With 3 bases removed from V and 0 bases from J, the gap between germline ends came to 10 bases. Germline CDR1 is SGDLS and CDR2 is YYNGEE. The CDR3 spans 14 residues. The CDR3 DNA sequence: TGTGCCAGCAGCGAGGCGGGTAACTCCTACGAGCAGTACTTC. Amino acid sequence: CASSEAGNSYEQYF. Looking up the rest from reference TRBV9 and TRBJ2-7 gives the full variable domain: DSGVTQTPKHLITATGQRVTLRCSPRSGDLSVYWYQQSLDQGLQFLIQYYNGEERAKGNILERFSAQQFPDLHSELNLSSLELGDSALYFCASSEAGNSYEQYFGPGTRLTVT.

The chain uses TRBV18 and TRBJ1-2; D is possibly TRBD1 (6 bases). CDR3 size: 13 residues. The V and J ends lost 3 bases and 6 bases respectively, with 11 bases between them. The germline V gene encodes CDR1 KGHSH and CDR2 LQKENI. The CDR3 loop is CASSPAGADGYTF. The DNA of the CDR3 is TGTGCCAGCTCACCTGCAGGGGCCGATGGCTACACCTTC.

V is TRBV19 and J is TRBJ2-6, with 9 bases lining up with TRBD1. The germline V gene has CDR1 LNHDA and CDR2 SQIVND (reference sequence). Trimming at V came to 8 bases and at J to 0 bases, leaving 8 bases not matched to a gene. This CDR3 is 17 amino acids long. This chain's CDR3 is CASGPGQGFSGANVLTF. CDR3 nucleotides: TGTGCCAGTGGACCGGGACAGGGCTTCTCTGGGGCCAACGTCCTGACTTTC.

V usage is TRBV12-5 and J usage is TRBJ2-2; D remains ambiguous. The V end was cut by 7 bases, the J end by 1 base, with 4 bases between. The CDR3 consists of 12 residues. Germline V gene sequence: CDR1 LGHNT, CDR2 FRNRAP. The CDR3 reads CASARNTGELFF. The CDR3 nucleotides are TGTGCTAGTGCCCGGAACACCGGGGAGCTGTTTTTT.

The V call is TRBV18, the J call TRBJ2-1; 7 bases match TRBD2. With V trimmed by 3 bases and J by 0 bases, 5 bases remained unmatched. The CDR3 sequence is 16 residues long. CDR1 KGHSH and CDR2 LQKENI come from the germline V gene. The chain's CDR3 is CASSPTSGVSYNEQFF. The CDR3 nucleotides read TGTGCCAGCTCACCTACCAGCGGGGTCTCCTACAATGAGCAGTTCTTC.

The chain has TRBV5-1 and TRBJ1-2; maybe TRBD1 (6 bases). V was cut by 3 bases and J by 2 bases, with 14 bases left in between. The CDR3 has 15 amino acids. In germline, CDR1 is SGHRS, CDR2 YFSETQ. CDR3 in DNA: TGCGCCAGCAGCTGGACAGATCTAGGAAACTATGGCTACACCTTC. Its protein product is CASSWTDLGNYGYTF.

Concerning this clone: Other DNA sequences within the sample encode an identical CDR3. The chain couples TRBV19 to TRBJ2-7; 9 bases line up with TRBD1. Trimming cost V 3 bases and J 1 base; bases outside gene matches: 4. The CDR3 spans 15 residues. Germline V CDR1 and CDR2: LNHDA, SQIVND (reference sequence). CDR3 sequence (DNA): TGTGCCAGTAGTATTAGTGGGACAGGGTCCTACGAGCAGTACTTC. Its translation: CASSISGTGSYEQYF.

The chain carries TRBV7-6 and TRBJ2-1; 7 positions match TRBD2. The V segment lost 1 base and the J segment 6 bases; nucleotides outside the gene matches: 9. Germline lookup yields CDR1 SGHVS and CDR2 FNYEAQ. This CDR3 comprises 16 residues. CDR3: CASSLVRSGARNEQFF. CDR3 nucleotide sequence: TGTGCCAGCAGCTTAGTACGAAGCGGGGCCCGCAATGAGCAGTTCTTC.

V gene TRBV5-4 combines with J gene TRBJ1-1, with D perhaps TRBD1 (6 bases). V lost 2 bases and J lost 5, with 10 bases in between. CDR3 length: 13 residues. Germline lookup yields CDR1 SGHNT and CDR2 YYREEE (reference sequence). CDR3 residues: CASSLGGMTEAFF. CDR3 DNA sequence: TGTGCCAGCAGCTTAGGGGGAATGACTGAAGCTTTCTTT.

The V gene is TRBV7-2, the J gene TRBJ2-1; 7 nucleotides line up with TRBD2. The CDR3 has 14 residues. V lost 1 base to trimming and J lost 6 bases; unmatched junction nucleotides: 3. The V gene's germline CDR1 is SGHTA and CDR2 FQGNSA. CDR3 in amino acids: CASSLGSGVNEQFF. In nucleotides, the CDR3 is TGTGCCAGCAGCTTAGGCAGCGGGGTCAATGAGCAGTTCTTC.

The chain carries TRBV7-2 and TRBJ2-7; 7 bases are a match to TRBD1. CDR1 is SGHTA, CDR2 FQGNSA, per germline. V was clipped by 7 bases and J by 6 bases; unmatched bases: 9. The CDR3 consists of 13 residues. This CDR3 reads CASTVRQGTEQYF. The CDR3 bases are TGTGCCAGCACCGTACGACAGGGAACCGAGCAGTACTTC.

This chain connects TRBV5-6 to TRBJ2-5; TRBD2 aligns across 12 bases. The germline CDR1 and CDR2 sequences are SGHDT and YYEEEE. This CDR3 contains 19 residues. Trimming removed 1 base from V and 4 bases from J; junction bases left unmatched: 14. The CDR3: CASSLPSGGAGSQPETQYF. DNA for the CDR3: TGTGCCAGCAGCTTGCCTAGCGGGGGGGCCGGGTCTCAACCAGAGACCCAGTACTTC.

This chain uses TRBV7-2 with TRBJ2-2; 7 positions match TRBD1. Germline trimming cut 0 bases from V and 7 bases from J; bases unmatched to any gene: 8. CDR1 is SGHTA and CDR2 is FQGNSA in the germline V gene. The CDR3 is made up of 16 amino acids. CDR3 DNA sequence: TGTGCCAGCAGCTTAGCGGTGACAGGGTCGGGCGGGGAGCTGTTTTTT. Amino acid sequence: CASSLAVTGSGGELFF.

This chain links TRBV5-1 with TRBJ2-1; 8 bases line up with TRBD1. This CDR3 is 16 amino acids long. The V and J ends lost 4 bases and 4 bases, in that order; junction bases with no gene match: 10. CDR1 and CDR2 from the germline V gene are SGHRS and YFSETQ. The DNA of the CDR3 is TGCGCCAGCAGCCGACGAGGGGACAGGACTTACAATGAGCAGTTCTTC. Encoded protein: CASSRRGDRTYNEQFF.

The CDR3 region has the DNA TGTGCTAGTGGGCGAGCCTCCCTCCAAGATACGCAGTATTTT. The encoded protein is CASGRASLQDTQYF. The genes are TRBV12-5 and TRBJ2-3; D gene uncertain. This CDR3 comprises 14 residues. Germline CDR1 and CDR2: LGHNT and FRNRAP. V was pared by 6 bases and J by 5 bases, with 15 bases between.

In this sample, this clone turned up once. J is TRBJ2-1 and V is TRBV29-1; D perhaps matches TRBD2 (7 bases). This CDR3 spans 18 amino acids. The germline V gene has CDR1 SQVTM and CDR2 ANQGSEA. Deletions cut 2 bases from V and 4 bases from J, with 24 bases between. The CDR3 coding sequence is TGCAGCGTTGAATCCAGTCTCGCTGCGCGGGGGCCTTACAATGAGCAGTTCTTC. Its translation is CSVESSLAARGPYNEQFF.

This rearrangement joins TRBV19 to TRBJ1-2, with D hard to call. V lost 3 bases and J 4 bases, leaving 12 bases between the germline ends. The CDR3 has 14 amino acids. Germline V gene data show CDR1 as LNHDA and CDR2 as SQIVND (reference sequence). This chain's CDR3 is CASSMWFDIYGYTF. DNA of the CDR3: TGTGCCAGTAGTATGTGGTTCGACATCTATGGCTACACCTTC.

Only one count was recorded for this clone. J is TRBJ1-2 and V is TRBV5-5; 7 bases fit TRBD1. This CDR3 is built from 17 residues. Unmatched junction bases numbered 20, after V lost 4 bases and J lost 8 bases. Germline lookup yields CDR1 SGHKS and CDR2 YYEKEE (reference sequence). The CDR3 DNA is TGTGCCAGCAGCCCAATCGGGACAGCAAGAACCCAATCCGGCTACACCTTC. This translates into CASSPIGTARTQSGYTF.

This clone was detected a few times. This chain uses TRBV6-5 with TRBJ2-7; TRBD1 aligns across 7 bases. CDR1 and CDR2 from the germline V gene are MNHEY and SVGAGI. J lost 7 bases, V lost 0 bases, and 9 bases had no gene match. The CDR3 is 15 amino acids. The CDR3: CASSYSGGRGREQYF. CDR3 DNA: TGTGCCAGCAGTTACTCTGGTGGCAGGGGGAGAGAGCAGTACTTC.

The chain links TRBV4-2 to TRBJ1-6; 10 bases align to TRBD1. Germline loops: CDR1 LGHNA, CDR2 YNFKEQ. This CDR3 contains 17 residues. After removal of 6 bases from V and 13 bases from J, the junction contained 18 bases not matched to a gene. The CDR3 coding sequence is TGTGCCAGCAGGCGAAGTTCCGGGACAGGGGCCCTTTGGCCCCTCCACTTT. This translates into CASRRSSGTGALWPLHF.

V usage is TRBV30 and J usage is TRBJ1-2; the D gene is possibly TRBD1 (5 bases). Germline CDR1 GTSNPN, CDR2 SVGIG (reference sequence). The CDR3 consists of 13 residues. Trimming removed 4 bases from V and 3 bases from J, with 12 bases in between. CDR3 sequence (DNA): TGTGCCTGGACTCCTGACAGCGACTATGGCTACACCTTC. This gives the protein CAWTPDSDYGYTF.

The gene calls are TRBV2 and TRBJ1-6; TRBD1 aligns across 7 bases. This CDR3 has 17 residues. Germline V lookup: CDR1 SNHLY, CDR2 FYNNEI. The ends lost 6 bases at V and 2 bases at J; junction bases unmatched: 10. The CDR3 DNA reads TGTGCCAGCAGCGGGACAGAACTCTTCCCCTATAATTCACCCCTCCACTTT. Its protein product is CASSGTELFPYNSPLHF. The whole variable domain, remainder taken from reference TRBV2 and TRBJ1-6, is EPEVTQTPSHQVTQMGQEVILRCVPISNHLYFYWYRQILGQKVEFLVSFYNNEISEKSEIFDDQFSVERPDGSNFTLKIRSTKLEDSAMYFCASSGTELFPYNSPLHFGNGTRLTVT.